Listed here is a single T cell receptor beta chain. Its antigen is still unknown. This sample was taken from a study of OX40 agonist ivuxolimab in advanced cancers. As for the study in general: People who had prior anti-PD-1, anti-PD-L1 or anti-CTLA-4 therapy could take part, and about 40% had some.

Assay: immunoSEQ multiplex PCR; the TCRdb copy retains only in-frame clones and omits some. Counted here are fewer than 20,000 clones, about three quarters occurring once; the ten biggest clones make up around 26%. Findings and caveats of the study: Nonresponders, in some cases, also had low normalized T-cell clonal expansion. Both CD4+ and CD8+ T cell populations in blood had undergone clonal expansion by week 6 at 0.1 to 3.0 mg/kg.

The CDR3 extends over 13 amino acids. Trimming removed 6 bases at V and 7 bases at J, with 17 bases between. The germline CDR1 and CDR2 sequences are SGHKS and YYEKEE (reference sequence). The chain recombines TRBV5-5 with TRBJ2-7, with D perhaps TRBD2 (5 bases). This TCR was recovered from an adult with an advanced solid tumor such as melanoma, head and neck, liver or kidney cancer. The sample consisted of CD4+ or CD8+ T cells sorted from blood, taken in a trial of the OX40 agonist ivuxolimab. CDR3 loop: CASTPLRVGEQYF. Here the CDR3 DNA reads TGTGCCAGCACCCCTCTGCGGGTGGGGGAGCAGTACTTC.